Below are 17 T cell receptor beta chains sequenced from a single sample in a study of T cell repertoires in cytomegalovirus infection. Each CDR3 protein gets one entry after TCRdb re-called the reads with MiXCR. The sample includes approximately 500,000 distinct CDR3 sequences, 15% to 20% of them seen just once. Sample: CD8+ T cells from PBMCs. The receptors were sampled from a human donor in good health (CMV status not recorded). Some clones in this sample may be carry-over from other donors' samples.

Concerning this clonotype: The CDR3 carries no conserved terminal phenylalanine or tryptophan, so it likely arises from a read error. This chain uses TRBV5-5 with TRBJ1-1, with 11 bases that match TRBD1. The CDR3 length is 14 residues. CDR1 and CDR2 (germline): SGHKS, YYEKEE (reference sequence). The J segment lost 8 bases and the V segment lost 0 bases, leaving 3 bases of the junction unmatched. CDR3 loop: CASSLGGQGEEAFY. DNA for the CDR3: TGTGCCAGCAGCTTGGGGGGACAGGGGGAGGAAGCTTTCTAT.

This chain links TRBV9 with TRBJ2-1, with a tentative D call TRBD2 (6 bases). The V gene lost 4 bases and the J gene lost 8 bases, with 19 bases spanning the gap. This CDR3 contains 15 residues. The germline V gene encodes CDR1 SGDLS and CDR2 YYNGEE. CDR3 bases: TGTGCCAGCAGCCCCGTTGATCTCGGGAGCCATGAGCAGTTCTTC. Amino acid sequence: CASSPVDLGSHEQFF.

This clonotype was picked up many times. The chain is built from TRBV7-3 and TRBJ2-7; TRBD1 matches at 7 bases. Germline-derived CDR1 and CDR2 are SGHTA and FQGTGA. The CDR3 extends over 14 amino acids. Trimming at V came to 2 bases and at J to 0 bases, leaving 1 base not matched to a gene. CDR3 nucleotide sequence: TGTGCCAGCAGCTTAGACAGGGACTCCTACGAGCAGTACTTC. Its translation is CASSLDRDSYEQYF.

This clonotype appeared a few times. CDR3: CSAPGTDLGDGELFF. For the CDR3, the DNA is TGCAGTGCTCCCGGCACAGACCTAGGGGACGGGGAGCTGTTTTTT. This chain connects TRBV20-1 to TRBJ2-2, with D maybe TRBD1 (5 bases). Trimming removed 5 bases from V and 7 bases from J, with 20 bases in between. In germline, CDR1 is DFQATT, CDR2 SNEGSKA (reference sequence). CDR3 size: 15 residues.

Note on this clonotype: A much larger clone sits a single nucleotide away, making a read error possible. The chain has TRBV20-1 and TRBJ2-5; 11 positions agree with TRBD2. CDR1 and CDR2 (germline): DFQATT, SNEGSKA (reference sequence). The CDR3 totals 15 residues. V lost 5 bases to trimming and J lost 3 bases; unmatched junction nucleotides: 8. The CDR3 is CSASTPTSGEETQYF. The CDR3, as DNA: TGCAGTGCTTCGACCCCGACTAGCGGGGAAGAGACCCAGTACTTC.

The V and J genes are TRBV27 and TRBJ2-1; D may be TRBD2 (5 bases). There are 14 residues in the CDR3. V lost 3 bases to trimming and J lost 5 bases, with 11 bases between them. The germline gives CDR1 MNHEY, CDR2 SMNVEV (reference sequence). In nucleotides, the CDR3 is TGTGCCAGCAGTTTCGTGGGAGCGAACAATGAGCAGTTCTTC. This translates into CASSFVGANNEQFF.

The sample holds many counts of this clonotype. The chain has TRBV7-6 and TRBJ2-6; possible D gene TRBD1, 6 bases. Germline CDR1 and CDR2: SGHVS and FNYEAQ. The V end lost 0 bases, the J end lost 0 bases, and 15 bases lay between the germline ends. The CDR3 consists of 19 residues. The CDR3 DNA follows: TGTGCCAGCAGCTTAGCGTTTGGACAGTTCCGCTCTGGGGCCAACGTCCTGACTTTC. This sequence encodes CASSLAFGQFRSGANVLTF.

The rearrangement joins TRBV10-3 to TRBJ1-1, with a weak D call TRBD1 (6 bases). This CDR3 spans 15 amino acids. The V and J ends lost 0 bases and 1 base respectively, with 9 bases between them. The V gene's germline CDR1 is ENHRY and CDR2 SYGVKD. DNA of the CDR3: TGTGCCATCAGTGAGTCAGGACAGCCGAACACTGAAGCTTTCTTT. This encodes CAISESGQPNTEAFF.

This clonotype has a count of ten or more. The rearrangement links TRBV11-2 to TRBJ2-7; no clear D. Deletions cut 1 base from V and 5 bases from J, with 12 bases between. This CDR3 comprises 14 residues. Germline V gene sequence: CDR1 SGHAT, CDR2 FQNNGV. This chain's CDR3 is CASSLGAEADEQYF. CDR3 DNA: TGTGCCAGCAGCTTAGGAGCCGAGGCGGACGAGCAGTACTTC.

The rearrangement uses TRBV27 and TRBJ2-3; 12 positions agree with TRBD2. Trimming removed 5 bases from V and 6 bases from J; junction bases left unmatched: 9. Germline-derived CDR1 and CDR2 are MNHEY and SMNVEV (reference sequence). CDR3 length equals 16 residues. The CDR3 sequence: CASSVTSGGLRDTQYF. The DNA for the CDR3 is TGTGCCAGCAGTGTGACTAGCGGGGGACTTCGGGATACGCAGTATTTT.

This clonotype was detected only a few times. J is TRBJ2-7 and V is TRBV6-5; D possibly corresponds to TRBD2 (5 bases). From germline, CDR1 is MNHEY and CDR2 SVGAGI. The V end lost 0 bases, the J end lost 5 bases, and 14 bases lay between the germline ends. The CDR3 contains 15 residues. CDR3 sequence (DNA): TGTGCCAGCAGTTACTCGACCCCGTTGAGGGACGAGCAGTACTTC. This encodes CASSYSTPLRDEQYF.

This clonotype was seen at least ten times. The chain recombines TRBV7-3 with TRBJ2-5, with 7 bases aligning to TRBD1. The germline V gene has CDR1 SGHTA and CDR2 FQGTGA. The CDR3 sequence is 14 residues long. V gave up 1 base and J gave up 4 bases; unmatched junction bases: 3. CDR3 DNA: TGTGCCAGCAGCTTAATGGCAGGGGGAGAGACCCAGTACTTC. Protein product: CASSLMAGGETQYF.

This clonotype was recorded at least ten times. CDR3 region: CASSLGRRGVAYGYTF. The DNA for the CDR3 is TGTGCCAGCAGTTTGGGTCGACGAGGGGTAGCCTATGGCTACACCTTC. The chain couples TRBV27 to TRBJ1-2; possibly TRBD1 for D (5 bases). The germline V gene has CDR1 MNHEY and CDR2 SMNVEV (reference sequence). The length of the CDR3 is 16 residues. The ends were cut back, 3 bases at V and 4 bases at J, with 18 bases in the middle.

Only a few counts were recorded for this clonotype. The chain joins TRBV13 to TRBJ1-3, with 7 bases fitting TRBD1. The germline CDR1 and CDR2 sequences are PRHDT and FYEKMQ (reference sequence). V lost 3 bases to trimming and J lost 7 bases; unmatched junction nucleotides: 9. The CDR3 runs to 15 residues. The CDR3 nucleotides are TGTGCCAGCAGCTTCGGGACAGAAAAGGCGAACACCATATATTTT. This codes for CASSFGTEKANTIYF. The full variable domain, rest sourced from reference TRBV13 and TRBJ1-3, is AAGVIQSPRHLIKEKRETATLKCYPIPRHDTVYWYQQGPGQDPQFLISFYEKMQSDKGSIPDRFSAQQFSDYHSELNMSSLELGDSALYFCASSFGTEKANTIYFGEGSWLTVV.

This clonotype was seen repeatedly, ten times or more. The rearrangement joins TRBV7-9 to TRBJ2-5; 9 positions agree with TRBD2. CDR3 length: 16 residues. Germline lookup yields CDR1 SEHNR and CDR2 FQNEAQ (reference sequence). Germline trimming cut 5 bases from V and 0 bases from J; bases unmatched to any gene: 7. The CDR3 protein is CASSPRLAAHQETQYF. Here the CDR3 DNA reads TGTGCCAGCAGCCCCCGACTAGCGGCACACCAAGAGACCCAGTACTTC. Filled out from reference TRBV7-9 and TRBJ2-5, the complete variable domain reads DTGVSQNPRHKITKRGQNVTFRCDPISEHNRLYWYRQTLGQGPEFLTYFQNEAQLEKSRLLSDRFSAERPKGSFSTLEIQRTEQGDSAMYLCASSPRLAAHQETQYFGPGTRLLVL.

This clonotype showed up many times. CDR3 DNA: TGTGCCACCAGTGACAGGGCCTCCTACAATGAGCAGTTCTTC. It is translated as CATSDRASYNEQFF. The chain recombines TRBV24-1 with TRBJ2-1, with D possibly TRBD1 on 5 matching bases. The germline CDR1 and CDR2 sequences are KGHDR and SFDVKD. Trimming stripped 4 bases from V and 0 bases from J, with 6 bases between. The CDR3 is 14 amino acids.

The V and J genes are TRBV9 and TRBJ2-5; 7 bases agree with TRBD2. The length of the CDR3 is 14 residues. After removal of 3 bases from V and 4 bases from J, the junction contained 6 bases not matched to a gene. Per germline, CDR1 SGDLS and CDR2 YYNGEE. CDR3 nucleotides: TGTGCCAGCAGCGAAGCGGGGAAGGGAGAGACCCAGTACTTC. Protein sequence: CASSEAGKGETQYF.